A selection of T cell receptor beta chains follows, all from one sample in a study of T-cell memory formation after mild COVID-19. MiXCR, applied by TCRdb to the 5' RACE reads, yields one record per CDR3 protein. Of roughly 180,000 distinct CDR3 sequences in the sample, around a sixth were seen once. Sequencing was done on a sample of PBMCs or a T cell subset sorted from them (not recorded which). Receptor source: a young man who had mild COVID-19 (a few samples of this study predate the infection). Cell type and time point are not known. Both conserved end residues are part of each CDR3. The D gene is left open where the match is weak. Clone size is stated in some rows and not others, as once, few, many or a class when expanded.

v_gene	len	j_gene	abundance	d_gene	CDR3aa	CDR3nt
TRBV11-2	13	TRBJ2-5	.	.	CASSSSPQETQYF	TGTGCCAGCAGCTCAAGCCCACAAGAGACCCAGTACTTC
TRBV12-3/TRBV12-4	12	TRBJ1-5	.	.	CASSSPSRAQHF	TGTGCCAGCAGTTCCCCGAGTCGGGCCCAGCATTTT
TRBV25-1	17	TRBJ1-6	few	TRBD1	CASSEYTTGGLNSPLHF	TGTGCCAGCAGTGAATATACGACAGGGGGCTTGAATTCACCCCTCCACTTT
TRBV25-1	16	TRBJ2-2	.	TRBD1	CASSEFRGQGAGELFF	TGTGCCAGCAGTGAATTCCGGGGACAGGGTGCCGGGGAGCTGTTTTTT
TRBV12-3/TRBV12-4	13	TRBJ2-2	many	.	CASSRQGPGELFF	TGTGCCAGCAGTCGCCAGGGGCCCGGGGAGCTGTTTTTT
TRBV7-9	16	TRBJ1-1	.	TRBD1	CASSWRVGQGGTEAFF	TGTGCCAGCAGCTGGAGGGTTGGACAGGGAGGCACTGAAGCTTTCTTT
TRBV6-1	16	TRBJ1-1	many	.	CASSPLGGRGNTEAFF	TGTGCCAGCAGTCCGTTGGGGGGGCGAGGGAACACTGAAGCTTTCTTT
TRBV7-9	14	TRBJ2-7	many	.	CASSLLPDSFEQYF	TGTGCCAGCAGCCTACTTCCTGACAGCTTCGAGCAGTACTTC
TRBV4-3	13	TRBJ1-4	many	.	CASSRLGLEKLFF	TGCGCCAGCAGCCGGCTCGGGCTTGAAAAACTGTTTTTT
TRBV9	14	TRBJ2-2	.	TRBD2	CASRLAGHTGELFF	TGTGCCAGCAGACTAGCGGGTCATACCGGGGAGCTGTTTTTT
TRBV14	16	TRBJ1-1	few	.	CASSQEDWQLNSEAFF	TGTGCCAGCAGCCAAGAAGATTGGCAGTTGAACTCTGAAGCTTTCTTT
TRBV4-1	15	TRBJ1-1	few	TRBD1	CASSHNRDRGTEAFF	TGCGCCAGCAGCCACAACCGGGACAGGGGCACTGAAGCTTTCTTT
TRBV20-1	16	TRBJ2-1	few	TRBD2	CSARSSGGAEYNEQFF	TGCAGTGCTAGATCTAGCGGGGGGGCAGAGTACAATGAGCAGTTCTTC
TRBV7-9	15	TRBJ1-4	.	.	CASSLLTGTNEKLFF	TGTGCCAGCAGCTTATTGACCGGAACTAATGAAAAACTGTTTTTT
TRBV5-8	13	TRBJ2-1	few	.	CASTNSRNNEQFF	TGTGCCAGCACCAATTCCAGGAACAATGAGCAGTTCTTC
TRBV5-1	16	TRBJ2-1	.	TRBD1	CASSSAGTGVNNEQFF	TGCGCCAGCAGTTCCGCCGGGACAGGGGTCAACAATGAGCAGTTCTTC
TRBV5-6	14	TRBJ2-7	few	.	CASRIAGTPGEQYF	TGTGCCAGCCGAATAGCCGGGACTCCCGGCGAGCAGTACTTC